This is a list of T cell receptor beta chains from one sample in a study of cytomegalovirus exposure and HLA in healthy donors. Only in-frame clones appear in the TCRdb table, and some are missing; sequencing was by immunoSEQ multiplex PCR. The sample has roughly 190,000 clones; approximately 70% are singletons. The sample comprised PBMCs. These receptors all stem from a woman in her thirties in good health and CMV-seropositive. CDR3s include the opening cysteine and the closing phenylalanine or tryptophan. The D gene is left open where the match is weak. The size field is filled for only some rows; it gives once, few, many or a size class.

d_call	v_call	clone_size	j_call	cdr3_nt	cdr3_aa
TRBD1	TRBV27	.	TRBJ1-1	TGTGCCAGCAGTGAAACAGGGGGCCCGGTTGATGACACTGAAGCTTTCTTT	CASSETGGPVDDTEAFF
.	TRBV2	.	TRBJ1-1	TGTGCCAGCAGTTATACAGCTTTGAACACTGAAGCTTTCTTT	CASSYTALNTEAFF
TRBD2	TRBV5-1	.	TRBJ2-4	TGCGCCAGCAGCCCCGGACTAGCTACAGCCAAAAACATTCAGTACTTC	CASSPGLATAKNIQYF
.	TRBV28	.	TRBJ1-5	TGTGCCAGCAGTTTACAGGGGATCGGTCAGCCCCAGCATTTT	CASSLQGIGQPQHF
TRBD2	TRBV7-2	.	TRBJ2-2	TGTGCCCGGACTAGCGGGAGTTGGACCGGGGAGCTGTTTTTT	CARTSGSWTGELFF
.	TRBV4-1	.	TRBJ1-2	TGCGCCAGCAGCCAGACAGTCAACTATGGCTACACCTTC	CASSQTVNYGYTF
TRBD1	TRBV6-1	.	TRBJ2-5	TGTGCCAGCAGGGTGGGACAGCTCCAAGAGACCCAGTACTTC	CASRVGQLQETQYF
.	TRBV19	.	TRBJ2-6	TGTGCCAGTAGTCTTAACGGACACCGAGGTGGGGCCAACGTCCTGACTTTC	CASSLNGHRGGANVLTF
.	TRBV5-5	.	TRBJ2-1	TGTGCCAGCAGCTTTGGGGTTAGGGGCTCCTACAATGAGCAGTTCTTC	CASSFGVRGSYNEQFF
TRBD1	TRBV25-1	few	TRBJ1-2	TGTGCCAGCGGGACAGGGGGCGCGAGTGGCTACACCTTC	CASGTGGASGYTF
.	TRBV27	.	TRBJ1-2	TGTGCCAGCAGTTTACTAGGGGGTGGCTATGGCTACACCTTC	CASSLLGGGYGYTF
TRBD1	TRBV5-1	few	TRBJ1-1	TGCGCCAGCAGCTCTGGGACAGGTGAGACTGAAGCTTTCTTT	CASSSGTGETEAFF
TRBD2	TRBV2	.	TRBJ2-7	TGTGCCAGCAGTGGGAGCTCCGAGTTTAGCGGGAGTGCCTACGAGCAGTACTTC	CASSGSSEFSGSAYEQYF
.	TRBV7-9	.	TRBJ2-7	TGTTCCAGCAGCTTTAGTAACTACGAGCAGTACTTC	CSSSFSNYEQYF
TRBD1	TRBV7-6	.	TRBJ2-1	TGTGCCAGCAGCTTAGGTACAGGGGGCGCGTACGGCAATGAGCAGTTCTTC	CASSLGTGGAYGNEQFF
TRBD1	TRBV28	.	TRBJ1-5	TGTGCCACCCTGGACAGGGGCAATCAGCCCCAGCATTTT	CATLDRGNQPQHF
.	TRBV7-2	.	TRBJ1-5	TGTGCCAGCAGCTTCGGAGAATATAGCAATCAGCCCCAGCATTTT	CASSFGEYSNQPQHF
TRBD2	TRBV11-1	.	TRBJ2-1	TGTGCCAGCAGACAGGGGGGTAGCGGGAGGGCCAGTCGGAATGAGCAGTTCTTC	CASRQGGSGRASRNEQFF
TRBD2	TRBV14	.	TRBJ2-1	TGTGCCAGCAGCCAAGATGTCGAACTAGCGGTGAATGAGCAGTTCTTC	CASSQDVELAVNEQFF
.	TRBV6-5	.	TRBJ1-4	TGTGCCAGCAGTTTGTCGGGAACTCCTAATGAAAAACTGTTTTTT	CASSLSGTPNEKLFF
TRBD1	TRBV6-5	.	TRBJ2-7	TGTGCCAGCAGTTACCTTCTAACAGGGGGTAACGAGCAGTACTTC	CASSYLLTGGNEQYF
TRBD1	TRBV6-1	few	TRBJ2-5	TGTGCCAGCAGGGAACCGGGACAGAGGTACCAAGAGACCCAGTACTTC	CASREPGQRYQETQYF
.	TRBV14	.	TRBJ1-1	TGTGCCAGCAGCCAACAGGGTTCAATTACTGAAGCTTTCTTT	CASSQQGSITEAFF
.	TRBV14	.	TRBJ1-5	TGTGCCAGCAGCCAAGGAGGGCGCAATCAGCCCCAGCATTTT	CASSQGGRNQPQHF
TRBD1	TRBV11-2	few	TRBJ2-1	TGTGCCAGCAGCACCCGGGACAGGGGCTACAATGAGCAGTTCTTC	CASSTRDRGYNEQFF
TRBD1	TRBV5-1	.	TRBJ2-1	TGCGCCAGCAGCCTGACAGGGGGCGCGGTTGAGCAGTTCTTC	CASSLTGGAVEQFF
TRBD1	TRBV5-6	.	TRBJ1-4	TGTGCCAGCAGCTTGGGCGGGACAGGGTCGCCAAAACTGTTTTTT	CASSLGGTGSPKLFF
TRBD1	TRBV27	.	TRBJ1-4	TGTGCCAGCAGTTTATCGGCCGGGACAGGGTGGGAAAAACTGTTTTTT	CASSLSAGTGWEKLFF
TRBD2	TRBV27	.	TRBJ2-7	TGTGCCAGCAGTCCGAGACTAGCGGGAGCCCCCGAGCAGTACTTC	CASSPRLAGAPEQYF
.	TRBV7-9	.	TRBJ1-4	TGTGCCAGCAGCTACCAAGGTCGCGGGTGGGAAAAACTGTTTTTT	CASSYQGRGWEKLFF
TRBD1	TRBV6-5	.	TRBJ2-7	TGTGCCAGCAGTTACACGACAGGGAGCCACGAGCAGTACTTC	CASSYTTGSHEQYF
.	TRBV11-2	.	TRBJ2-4	TGTGCCAGCAGCTTAGGGGTGGGAGATCACATTCAGTACTTC	CASSLGVGDHIQYF
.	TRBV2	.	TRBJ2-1	TGTGCCGTAATAACCGGGACTGCTAACAATGAGCAGTTCTTC	CAVITGTANNEQFF
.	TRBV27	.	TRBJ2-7	TGTGCCAGCAGTCCCACGACTAACCCCTACGAGCAGTACTTC	CASSPTTNPYEQYF
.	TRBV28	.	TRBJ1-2	TGTGCCAGCAGAGTAGACTATGGCTACACCTTC	CASRVDYGYTF
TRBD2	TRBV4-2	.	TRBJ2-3	TGTGCCAGCAGCCCCCCCGGGGGGGAATCGAAACTCCTGACGCAGTATTTT	CASSPPGGESKLLTQYF
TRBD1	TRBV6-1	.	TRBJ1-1	TGTGCCAGCAGTGAGGACCCCAGGGGGCTGAACACTGAAGCTTTCTTT	CASSEDPRGLNTEAFF
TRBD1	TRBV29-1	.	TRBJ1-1	TGCAGCGTTGAAGAGTGGGACAGGGCTAGTGAAGCTTTCTTT	CSVEEWDRASEAFF
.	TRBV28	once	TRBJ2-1	TGTGCCAGCAGTGTGGACAGCTCAAACTACAATGAGCAGTTCTTC	CASSVDSSNYNEQFF
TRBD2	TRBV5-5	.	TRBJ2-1	TGTGCCAGCAGCTTGCTCCTAGCGGGGTCCTACAATGAGCAGTTCTTC	CASSLLLAGSYNEQFF
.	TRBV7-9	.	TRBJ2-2	TGTGCCAGCAGCTTATCGTTCGACACCGGGGAGCTGTTTTTT	CASSLSFDTGELFF
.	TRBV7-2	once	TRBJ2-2	TGTGCCAGCAGCTTAGACGGTTACCGCACCGGGGAGCTGTTTTTT	CASSLDGYRTGELFF
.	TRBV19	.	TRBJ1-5	TGTGCCAGTAGTCCCGAGGGTGTCCCAAGTCAGCCCCAGCATTTT	CASSPEGVPSQPQHF
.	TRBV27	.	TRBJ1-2	TGTGCCAGCAGTTTACAGGGGCGGGATGGCTACACCTTC	CASSLQGRDGYTF
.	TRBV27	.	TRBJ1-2	TGTGCCAGCAGTTTTTATGCCACAGGGAACTATGGCTACACCTTC	CASSFYATGNYGYTF
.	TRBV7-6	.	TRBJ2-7	TGTGCCAGCAGCTTAACAGGTACCACCTACGAGCAGTACTTC	CASSLTGTTYEQYF
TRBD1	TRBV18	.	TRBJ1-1	TGTGCCAGCTCATCACCACAGGGGCGAAGTACTGAAGCTTTCTTT	CASSSPQGRSTEAFF
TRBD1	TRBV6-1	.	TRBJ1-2	TGTGCCAGCGCCGGGACAGACTCCTATGGCTACACCTTC	CASAGTDSYGYTF